These 5 T cell receptor beta chains were all obtained from the same sample, sequenced in a study of shared clonotypes between healthy human individuals (TCRdb year 2020). For the CD8 naive samples, CD45RO-negative cells were positively selected for CCR7, yielding a CD45RA+CCR7+ population from which TemRA cells were excluded. The receptor library was made with the immunoSEQ multiplex PCR assay. The table was pulled from immuneACCESS by TCRdb, which kept in-frame rearrangements only. Such tables lose some clones; where checked, under half of the loss comes from unresolved V genes, and the rest has no known cause. Recorded for this sample are about 2 million clones; approximately 94% of them occurred a single time. The top ten hold roughly 1% of the sample. The sequenced material came from naive CD8+ T cells sorted from blood. Per the publication, the cell subset or site label means: CD45RA+CCR7+. Receptor source: a man younger than 30 in good health.

A note on this clone: Within the sample, other DNA sequences also encode this same CDR3. The rearrangement links TRBV10-2 to TRBJ2-7; D is unresolved. There are 11 residues in the CDR3. Trimming took off 3 bases at V and 3 bases at J, with 3 bases between the two ends. Germline CDR1 and CDR2: WSHSY and SAAADI. Written as DNA, the CDR3 is TGCGCCAGCAGTGACTACTACGAGCAGTACTTC. It codes for CASSDYYEQYF.

The genes are TRBV10-3 and TRBJ2-2, with 9 bases identical to TRBD1. The germline V gene has CDR1 ENHRY and CDR2 SYGVKD. This CDR3 is built from 15 residues. J gave up 3 bases and V 10 bases, and 9 bases lay outside the gene matches. The CDR3 nucleotides read TGTGCCACCGCAGGGACAGGGCAAGACACCGGGGAGCTGTTTTTT. Amino acids: CATAGTGQDTGELFF.

The chain links TRBV6-6 to TRBJ1-6, with 8 bases identical to TRBD1. Germline V gene lookup returns CDR1 MNHNY and CDR2 SVGAGI (reference sequence). CDR3 length: 15 residues. The trim removed 4 bases at V and 3 bases at J, leaving 2 bases unmatched. CDR3 coding DNA: TGTGCCAGCAGTTCAGGACAGGGCTATAATTCACCCCTCCACTTT. This encodes CASSSGQGYNSPLHF.

This rearrangement joins TRBV7-6 to TRBJ2-3; tentatively, D is TRBD2 (7 bases). Trimming took 4 bases from V and 0 from J, leaving 17 bases between them. Germline V gene lookup returns CDR1 SGHVS and CDR2 FNYEAQ. The CDR3 covers 17 residues. The CDR3 coding sequence is TGTGCCAGCAGCTCGGGGCCTAGCGGACAGAGCACAGATACGCAGTATTTT. Residues: CASSSGPSGQSTDTQYF.

V usage is TRBV19 and J usage is TRBJ1-1; TRBD1 might be the D (6 bases). Germline values: CDR1 LNHDA, CDR2 SQIVND (reference sequence). The CDR3 covers 16 residues. Trimming pared 4 bases from V and 3 bases from J, leaving 18 bases between. The DNA of the CDR3 is TGTGCCAGTAGTACTTGGCAGGGGTTTATGGACACTGAAGCTTTCTTT. It translates to CASSTWQGFMDTEAFF.